Listed below are T cell receptor beta chains from one sample, sequenced in a study of T-cell reconstitution after alpha-beta-depleted transplantation in children. TCRdb reanalysed the PCR reads using MiXCR and keeps one entry per CDR3 protein. The repertoire has 350,000 to 450,000 distinct CDR3 sequences, roughly 14% of them found once; the top ten carry approximately 4.2%. The input for sequencing was PBMCs, taken from the stem cell graft. These receptors came from a human donor who donated a stem cell graft to a child with Fanconi anemia. The CDR3 runs from the conserved cysteine through the conserved F or W. Clone size is shown for a subset of rows, as once, few, many or a class of expanded clone.

j_call v_call clone_size cdr3_aa
TRBJ2-4 TRBV20-1 - CSASHRDSLNIQYF
TRBJ1-2 TRBV7-2 few CASSPRSGGYTF
TRBJ1-1 TRBV7-2 few CASSQGPGTTEAFF
TRBJ2-2 TRBV28 many CASNNQGHAGELFF
TRBJ2-1 TRBV11-2 many CASSSRLARNEQFF
TRBJ2-2 TRBV5-1 - CASSLAVWADTRNTGELFF
TRBJ2-6 TRBV5-1 many CASSPGTSGANVLTF
TRBJ1-4 TRBV11-1 - CASSSLQTSDRDDNEKLFF
TRBJ1-4 TRBV6-2/TRBV6-3 few CASSTPGEELFF
TRBJ1-6 TRBV7-9 few CASSSQGGGSYNSPLHF
TRBJ1-2 TRBV12-3/TRBV12-4 many CASSFGAGFSNYGYTF
TRBJ2-3 TRBV5-6 few CASSWPGGAVTDTQYF
TRBJ2-2 TRBV2 - CASSNREVGELFF
TRBJ2-1 TRBV30 - CAGVGGGAPNEQFF
TRBJ2-1 TRBV24-1 many CATSYGDSYNEQFF
TRBJ2-1 TRBV4-3 once CASSQEGPRGRDSYNEQFF
TRBJ2-2 TRBV7-8 many CASSPRLAGNTGELFF
TRBJ1-2 TRBV5-1 - CASRMNPGGYTF
TRBJ2-2 TRBV6-5 - CASSWDLRTGELFF
TRBJ2-3 TRBV28 - CATNSPDTQYF
TRBJ2-3 TRBV7-3 many CASSSGLLGDTQYF
TRBJ1-4 TRBV10-2 - CASSERAGGKKNCFF
TRBJ2-1 TRBV7-2 - CASSLRFEYNEQFF
TRBJ2-1 TRBV12-3/TRBV12-4 once CASSPSRTNGNEQFF
TRBJ1-1 TRBV4-1 many CASSQEWGSGAFF
TRBJ1-2 TRBV29-1 few CSVRDGNYGYTF
TRBJ2-3 TRBV12-3/TRBV12-4 many CASSPLGDTQYF
TRBJ2-3 TRBV4-2 many CASSQESSPRTDTQYF
TRBJ1-2 TRBV6-1 - CATTSSDSNYGYTF
TRBJ2-1 TRBV11-2 many CASGGAGYEQFF
TRBJ2-1 TRBV6-2/TRBV6-3 many CASSYRDPSGNEQFF
TRBJ1-3 TRBV28 few CASSLGGARGNTIYF
TRBJ1-1 TRBV4-3 few CASSQDWIGEWNTEAFF
TRBJ1-1 TRBV7-2 once CASSLVNRGTEAFF
TRBJ2-7 TRBV7-8 - CASTQPRGGAINEQYF
TRBJ2-2 TRBV9 many CASSVGGGANTGELFF
TRBJ1-6 TRBV7-8 few CASSLVPGGSSPLHF
TRBJ2-3 TRBV12-3/TRBV12-4 many CASSPSGHTDTQYF
TRBJ2-4 TRBV7-8 many CASSLGSGEWRVGKNIQYF
TRBJ2-3 TRBV29-1 - CSVTLRALGTDTQYF